This T cell receptor beta chain was identified in a study of T cells in Graves' hyperthyroidism and ophthalmopathy. Findings and caveats of the study: Researchers report that a 13 V-J model separated ophthalmopathy from stable hyperthyroidism. Most thyroid clonotypes with frequency above 0.001 were detected in blood.

Patients between 18 and 65 years old had hyperthyroidism, newly diagnosed and lasting under 2 months. It was uncontrolled infection, other autoimmune disease, pregnancy or lactation that excluded patients. In this sample, this clonotype turned up a few times. Its antigen is unknown. This clone may be a read error of a much larger clone one base away. It was RNA transcripts that yielded the amplified TCR beta CDR3 regions. A set of HTBI primers served as the primers for a first-round RT-PCR of the TCR CDR3. TCRdb re-derived calls from the multiplex PCR reads in MiXCR, one entry per CDR3 protein. The sample holds more than 600,000 distinct CDR3 sequences, about 16% seen once. CDR1 SNHLY and CDR2 FYNNEI come from the germline V gene. J lost 6 bases, V lost 4 bases, and 6 bases had no gene match. This CDR3 is built from 14 residues.

The TCR comes from a young man with Graves' hyperthyroidism. The chain links TRBV2 to TRBJ2-1; 7 nucleotides line up with TRBD2. What was sequenced was blood. For the CDR3, the DNA is TGTGCCAGCAGTGCGGGGGGTACTAGCAATGAGCAGTTCTTC. Amino acids: CASSAGGTSNEQFF.